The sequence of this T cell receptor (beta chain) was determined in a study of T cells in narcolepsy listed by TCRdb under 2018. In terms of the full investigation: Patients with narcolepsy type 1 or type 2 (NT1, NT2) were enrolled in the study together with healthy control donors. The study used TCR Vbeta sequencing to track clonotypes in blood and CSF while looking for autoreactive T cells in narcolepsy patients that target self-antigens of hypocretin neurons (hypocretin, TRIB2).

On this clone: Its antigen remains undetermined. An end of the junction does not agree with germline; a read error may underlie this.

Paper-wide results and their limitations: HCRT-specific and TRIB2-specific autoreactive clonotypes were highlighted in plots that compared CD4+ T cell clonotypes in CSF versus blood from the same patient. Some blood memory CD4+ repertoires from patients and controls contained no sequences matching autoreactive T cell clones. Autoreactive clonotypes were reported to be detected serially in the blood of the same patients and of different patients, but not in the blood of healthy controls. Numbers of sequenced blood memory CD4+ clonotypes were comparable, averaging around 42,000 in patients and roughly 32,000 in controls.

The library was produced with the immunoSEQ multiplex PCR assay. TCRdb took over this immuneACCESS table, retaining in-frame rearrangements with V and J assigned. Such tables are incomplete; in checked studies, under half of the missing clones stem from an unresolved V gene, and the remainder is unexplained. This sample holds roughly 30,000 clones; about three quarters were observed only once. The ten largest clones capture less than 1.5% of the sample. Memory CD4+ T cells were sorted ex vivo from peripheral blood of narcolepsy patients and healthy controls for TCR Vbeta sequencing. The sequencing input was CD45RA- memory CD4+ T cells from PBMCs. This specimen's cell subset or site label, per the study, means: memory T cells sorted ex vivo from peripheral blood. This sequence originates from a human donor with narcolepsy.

The CDR3 amino acid sequence is: CASSYHNEQFF. The DNA reads TGTGCCAGCAGTTACCACAACGAGCAGTTCTTC. In this chain, TRBV5-6 is recombined with TRBJ2-1, with the D gene too uncertain to name. The CDR3 measures 11 amino acids from cysteine to phenylalanine. The kept DNA is CDR3 alone, 33 bases in frame from the first base. The germline V gene provides CDR1 SGHDT and CDR2 YYEEEE. The entire variable domain, with the stretches around the CDR3 drawn from the reference TRBV5-6 and TRBJ2-1 proteins, is DAGVTQSPTHLIKTRGQQVTLRCSPKSGHDTVSWYQQALGQGPQFIFQYYEEEERQRGNFPDRFSGHQFPNYSSELNVNALLLGDSALYLCASSYHNEQFFGPGTRLTVL.